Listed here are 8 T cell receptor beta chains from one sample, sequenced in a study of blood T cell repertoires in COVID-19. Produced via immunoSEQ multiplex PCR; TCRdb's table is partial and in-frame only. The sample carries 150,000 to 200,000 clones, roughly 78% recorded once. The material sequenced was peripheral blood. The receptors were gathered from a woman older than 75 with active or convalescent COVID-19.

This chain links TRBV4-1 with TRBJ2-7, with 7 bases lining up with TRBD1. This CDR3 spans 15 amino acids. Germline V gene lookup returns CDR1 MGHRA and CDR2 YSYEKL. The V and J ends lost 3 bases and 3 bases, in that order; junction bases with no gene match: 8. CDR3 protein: CASSQRDSAVYEQYF. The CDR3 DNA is TGCGCCAGCAGCCAGAGGGACAGTGCCGTCTACGAGCAGTACTTC.

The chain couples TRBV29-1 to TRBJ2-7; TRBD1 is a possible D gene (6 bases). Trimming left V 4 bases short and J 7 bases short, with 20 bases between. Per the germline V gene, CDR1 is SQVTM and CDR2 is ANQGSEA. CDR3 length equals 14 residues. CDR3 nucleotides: TGCAGCGTTGTACAGGACAGCTCCTCAAGGGAGCAGTACTTC. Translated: CSVVQDSSSREQYF.

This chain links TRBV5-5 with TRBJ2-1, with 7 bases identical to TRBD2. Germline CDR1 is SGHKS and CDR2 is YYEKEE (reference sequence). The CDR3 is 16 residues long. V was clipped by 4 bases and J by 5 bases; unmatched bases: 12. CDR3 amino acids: CASSPRDYNINNEQFF. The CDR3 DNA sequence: TGTGCCAGCAGCCCTAGGGACTACAATATCAACAATGAGCAGTTCTTC.

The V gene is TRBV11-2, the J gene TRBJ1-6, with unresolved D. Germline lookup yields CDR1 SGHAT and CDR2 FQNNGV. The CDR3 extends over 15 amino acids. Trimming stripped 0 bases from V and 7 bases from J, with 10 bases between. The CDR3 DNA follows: TGTGCCAGCAGCTTAGACAGGCCGGGGAATTCACCCCTCCACTTT. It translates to CASSLDRPGNSPLHF.

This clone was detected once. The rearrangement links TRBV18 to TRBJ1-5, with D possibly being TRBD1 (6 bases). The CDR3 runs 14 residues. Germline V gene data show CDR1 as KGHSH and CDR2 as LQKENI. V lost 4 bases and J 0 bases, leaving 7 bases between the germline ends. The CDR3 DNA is TGTGCCAGCTCACGACAGGCTAGCAATCAGCCCCAGCATTTT. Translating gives CASSRQASNQPQHF.

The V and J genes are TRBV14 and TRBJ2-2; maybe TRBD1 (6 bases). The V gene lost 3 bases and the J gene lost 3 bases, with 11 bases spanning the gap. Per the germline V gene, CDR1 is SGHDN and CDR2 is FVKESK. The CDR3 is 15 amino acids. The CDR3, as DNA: TGTGCCAGCAGCCACCGGACAGTTTACACCGGGGAGCTGTTTTTT. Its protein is CASSHRTVYTGELFF.

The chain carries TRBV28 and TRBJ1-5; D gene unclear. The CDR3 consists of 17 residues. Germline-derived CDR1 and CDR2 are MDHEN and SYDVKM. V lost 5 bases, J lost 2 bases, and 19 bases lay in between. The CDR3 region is CASSEVREAPGNQPQHF. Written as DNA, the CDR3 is TGTGCCAGCAGTGAGGTTCGTGAGGCTCCCGGCAATCAGCCCCAGCATTTT.

Here the CDR3 reads CSASSWRGTNTQYF. For the CDR3, the DNA is TGCAGTGCGAGTTCATGGCGGGGGACCAATACGCAGTATTTT. The chain recombines TRBV20-1 with TRBJ2-3; 7 bases agree with TRBD2. CDR3 length equals 14 residues. The V gene end was trimmed by 6 bases and the J gene end by 7 bases; junction bases not matched to a gene: 13. CDR1 is DFQATT, CDR2 SNEGSKA, per germline (reference sequence).